The present entry profiles one T cell receptor (beta chain) with its context. Its matching antigen is unknown. Related graft donors supplied nonmyeloablative bone marrow transplants, and mixed chimerism was transient. Thawed PBMCs were FACS-sorted into unstimulated CD4+CD25+CD127- regulatory T cells, CD4+CD25- non-regulatory cells, CD4 and CD8 cells. The sample is drawn from a study of Tregs in tolerant kidney transplant recipients. Germline V gene sequence: CDR1 SGHTA, CDR2 FQGNSA. This CDR3 has 15 residues. Germline trimming cut 0 bases from V and 4 bases from J; bases unmatched to any gene: 0. Sequenced by immunoSEQ multiplex PCR; TCRdb stores in-frame clones only, minus some. The sample has tens of thousands of clones, around 87% seen once. Notes on the study in general: Biological reproducibility was not directly addressed, but technical replication error appeared minimal. Tregs expanded with activated donor B cells seemed most donor-specific.

Material: CD4+ T cells from blood (PBMCs), obtained 6 months after the transplant. The source is a human patient who received a combined kidney and bone marrow transplant. A subset of T cells may come from the graft donor. This sequence joins TRBV7-2 and TRBJ2-2, with TRBD2 identical over 9 bases. In DNA form, the CDR3 reads TGTGCCAGCAGCTTAGCACTAGCGGGCACCGGGGAGCTGTTTTTT. It encodes CASSLALAGTGELFF.